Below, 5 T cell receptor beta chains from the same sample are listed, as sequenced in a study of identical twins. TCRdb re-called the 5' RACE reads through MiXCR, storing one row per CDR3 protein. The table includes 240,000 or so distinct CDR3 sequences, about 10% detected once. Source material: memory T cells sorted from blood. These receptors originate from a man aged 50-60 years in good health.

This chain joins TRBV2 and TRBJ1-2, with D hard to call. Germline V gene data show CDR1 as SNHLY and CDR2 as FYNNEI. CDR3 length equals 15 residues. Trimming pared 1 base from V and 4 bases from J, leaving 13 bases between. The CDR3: CASSEEPLTGYGYTF. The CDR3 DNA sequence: TGTGCCAGCAGTGAAGAGCCCCTCACGGGCTATGGCTACACCTTC.

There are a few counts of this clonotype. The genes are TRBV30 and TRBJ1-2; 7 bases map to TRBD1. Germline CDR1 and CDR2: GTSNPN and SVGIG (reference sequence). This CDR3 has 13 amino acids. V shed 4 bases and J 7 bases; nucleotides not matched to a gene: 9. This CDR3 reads CAWKETGLFGYTF. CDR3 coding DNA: TGTGCCTGGAAGGAGACAGGGTTGTTTGGCTACACCTTC.

This CDR3 is CSANLAGDYEQFF. DNA for the CDR3: TGCAGTGCTAATCTAGCGGGGGATTATGAGCAGTTCTTC. The gene calls are TRBV20-1 and TRBJ2-1; 10 bases map to TRBD2. CDR3 length: 13 amino acids. The germline V gene encodes CDR1 DFQATT and CDR2 SNEGSKA (reference sequence). J lost 8 bases, V lost 4 bases, and 5 bases had no gene match.

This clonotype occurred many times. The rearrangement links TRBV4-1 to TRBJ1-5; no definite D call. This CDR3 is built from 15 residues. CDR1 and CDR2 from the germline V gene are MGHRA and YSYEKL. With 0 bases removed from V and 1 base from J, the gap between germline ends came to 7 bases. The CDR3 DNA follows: TGCGCCAGCAGCCAAGAACACCAGAGCAATCAGCCCCAGCATTTT. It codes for CASSQEHQSNQPQHF.

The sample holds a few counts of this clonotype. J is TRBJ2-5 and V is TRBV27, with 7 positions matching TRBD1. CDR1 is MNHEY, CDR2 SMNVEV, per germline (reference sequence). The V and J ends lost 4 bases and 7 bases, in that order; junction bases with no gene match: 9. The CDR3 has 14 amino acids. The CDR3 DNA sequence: TGTGCCAGCAGTTCAGGACAGGCCCTCGGGACCCAGTACTTC. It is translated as CASSSGQALGTQYF.